This is a list of T cell receptor beta chains from one sample in a study of blood T cell repertoires in COVID-19. Assay: immunoSEQ multiplex PCR; the TCRdb copy retains only in-frame clones and omits some. The data hold approximately 320,000 clones, with 90% observed a single time. Sample: PBMCs or T cells enriched from blood (not recorded which). All receptors derive from a man in his 60s who had recovered from COVID-19. The CDR3 runs from the conserved cysteine through the conserved F or W. The D gene is left open where the match is weak. The listing skips clone size in some rows; elsewhere it reads once, few, many or a size class.

-	-	TRBJ1-1	TRBV14	CASSRTAGPPFF	TGTGCCAGCAGCCGAACAGCGGGTCCGCCTTTCTTT
-	TRBD1	TRBJ2-1	TRBV2	CASSEYRTGTAYNEQFF	TGTGCCAGCAGTGAATACCGGACCGGGACAGCATACAATGAGCAGTTCTTC
few	TRBD1	TRBJ1-1	TRBV6-5	CASLGTANTEAFF	TGTGCCAGCCTCGGGACAGCCAACACTGAAGCTTTCTTT
-	-	TRBJ2-1	TRBV15	CATSRDVAGKEQFF	TGTGCCACCAGCAGAGATGTCGCGGGAAAGGAGCAGTTCTTC
-	-	TRBJ1-5	TRBV19	CASSRRGTNQPQHF	TGTGCCAGTAGCCGGAGGGGAACTAATCAGCCCCAGCATTTT
-	-	TRBJ2-1	TRBV11-2	CASSPYNEQFF	TGTGCCAGCAGCCCTTACAATGAGCAGTTCTTC
-	TRBD1	TRBJ2-1	TRBV19	CASSLDRGRNEQFF	TGTGCCAGTAGCCTGGACAGGGGGCGGAATGAGCAGTTCTTC
-	-	TRBJ2-6	TRBV6-4	CASSEGGAGANVLTF	TGTGCCAGCAGTGAGGGGGGGGCCGGGGCCAACGTCCTGACTTTC
few	-	TRBJ1-6	TRBV7-2	CASSQARGFSPLHF	TGTGCCAGCAGCCAGGCCAGGGGATTCTCACCCCTCCACTTT
-	TRBD1	TRBJ1-1	TRBV10-3	CAIRGQKASTEAFF	TGTGCCATCAGGGGACAGAAAGCGAGCACTGAAGCTTTCTTT
-	TRBD1	TRBJ2-6	TRBV29-1	CSVGGSLGDRVSGANVLTF	TGCAGCGTTGGGGGCTCTTTGGGGGACAGGGTGTCTGGGGCCAACGTCCTGACTTTC
-	TRBD1	TRBJ1-2	TRBV6-4	CASSAQGAGYGYTF	TGTGCCAGCAGTGCTCAGGGGGCAGGCTATGGCTACACCTTC
-	-	TRBJ2-5	TRBV11-2	CASSLYVGRPTVETQYF	TGTGCCAGCAGCTTATATGTGGGCAGGCCCACCGTAGAGACCCAGTACTTC
few	-	TRBJ1-1	TRBV12-5	CASGLASPGTEAFF	TGTGCTAGTGGTTTGGCGAGCCCCGGCACTGAAGCTTTCTTT
-	-	TRBJ1-2	TRBV5-4	CASSPRGGAGYGYTF	TGTGCCAGCAGCCCCCGGGGGGGGGCGGGCTATGGCTACACCTTC
few	TRBD2	TRBJ2-3	TRBV20-1	CSASPGGNTDTQYF	TGCAGTGCTAGTCCGGGAGGGAACACAGATACGCAGTATTTT
-	TRBD1	TRBJ1-5	TRBV11-2	CASSIQGGNQPQHF	TGTGCCAGCAGTATACAGGGGGGCAATCAGCCCCAGCATTTT
few	TRBD1	TRBJ1-2	TRBV6-4	CASSDGTGGSRGYTF	TGTGCCAGCAGTGACGGGACAGGGGGCTCTCGGGGCTACACCTTC
-	TRBD2	TRBJ2-7	TRBV4-3	CASSQAISGATYEQYF	TGCGCCAGCAGCCAGGCCATTAGCGGGGCTACCTACGAGCAGTACTTC
-	TRBD1	TRBJ1-1	TRBV6-2/TRBV6-3	CASSYWTGPQAFF	TGTGCCAGCAGTTACTGGACAGGCCCGCAAGCTTTCTTT
-	TRBD2	TRBJ2-3	TRBV2	CASSVTGGTDTQYF	TGTGCCAGCAGTGTGACGGGAGGGACAGATACGCAGTATTTT
-	TRBD2	TRBJ2-7	TRBV6-5	CASSYWGGLPYEQYF	TGTGCCAGCAGTTACTGGGGGGGATTACCGTACGAGCAGTACTTC
-	TRBD1	TRBJ2-5	TRBV7-9	CASSLGQQETQYF	TGTGCCAGCAGCTTGGGACAGCAAGAGACCCAGTACTTC
once	-	TRBJ1-6	TRBV5-1	CASSLEVANSPLHF	TGCGCCAGCAGCTTGGAAGTCGCGAATTCACCCCTCCACTTT
-	-	TRBJ2-1	TRBV25-1	CASLDGGRYNEQFF	TGTGCCAGCTTGGACGGGGGACGGTACAATGAGCAGTTCTTC
-	-	TRBJ2-7	TRBV11-2	CASSTDRQYEQYF	TGTGCCAGCAGCACGGACAGACAGTACGAGCAGTACTTC
-	TRBD2	TRBJ2-1	TRBV11-3	CATTRTSGMYNEQFF	TGTGCCACCACGCGGACTAGCGGGATGTACAATGAGCAGTTCTTC
few	TRBD1	TRBJ2-7	TRBV11-2	CASSPLHGTGDQQYF	TGTGCCAGCAGCCCACTACACGGGACAGGGGACCAGCAGTACTTC
-	TRBD1	TRBJ2-7	TRBV11-2	CASSLALGQGYEQYF	TGTGCCAGCAGCTTAGCCCTGGGACAGGGGTACGAGCAGTACTTC
-	TRBD1	TRBJ1-2	TRBV6-5	CASSYSEGADYGYTF	TGTGCCAGCAGTTACTCGGAGGGGGCCGACTATGGCTACACCTTC
few	TRBD1	TRBJ2-1	TRBV7-8	CASSSGQVSYNEQFF	TGTGCCAGCAGCTCAGGACAGGTCTCCTACAATGAGCAGTTCTTC
-	-	TRBJ1-1	TRBV4-1	CASSQLIRTDNMNTEAFF	TGCGCCAGCAGCCAACTTATACGGACAGATAATATGAACACTGAAGCTTTCTTT
-	TRBD1	TRBJ2-5	TRBV7-9	CASSFFRTGGGETQYF	TGTGCCAGCAGCTTTTTTCGGACAGGGGGCGGAGAGACCCAGTACTTC
-	-	TRBJ1-5	TRBV6-5	CASSEGGRAPQHF	TGTGCCAGCAGCGAGGGAGGAAGGGCACCCCAGCATTTT
-	-	TRBJ2-5	TRBV18	CASSPGLQETQYF	TGTGCCAGCTCACCTGGACTCCAAGAGACCCAGTACTTC
-	-	TRBJ1-4	TRBV4-2	CASSQDSGNEKLFF	TGTGCCAGCAGCCAAGATTCGGGAAATGAAAAACTGTTTTTT
-	-	TRBJ2-3	TRBV20-1	CSASYNTDTQYF	TGCAGTGCGAGTTATAACACAGATACGCAGTATTTT
-	-	TRBJ1-3	TRBV28	CASTPLDSGNTIYF	TGTGCCAGCACCCCCCTAGATTCTGGAAACACCATATATTTT
many	-	TRBJ1-2	TRBV11-3	CASSLGTRNYGYTF	TGTGCCAGCAGCTTGGGGACACGCAACTATGGCTACACCTTC
-	TRBD1	TRBJ1-5	TRBV18	CASSPGTGVRQPQHF	TGTGCCAGCTCCCCCGGGACAGGGGTTCGGCAGCCCCAGCATTTT
-	-	TRBJ1-3	TRBV11-2	CASSLSGGIGYTIYF	TGTGCCAGCAGCTTGTCGGGGGGCATTGGGTACACCATATATTTT
-	-	TRBJ2-5	TRBV25-1	CASSVAQFGTQYF	TGTGCCAGCAGTGTTGCCCAGTTTGGGACCCAGTACTTC
-	TRBD1	TRBJ2-7	TRBV2	CASSLTRGRVPYEQYF	TGTGCCAGCAGCCTTACCAGGGGGCGCGTTCCCTACGAGCAGTACTTC
-	-	TRBJ1-2	TRBV18	CASSPRLEHGYTF	TGTGCCAGCTCACCCCGTCTAGAGCATGGCTACACCTTC
-	TRBD1	TRBJ2-3	TRBV6-5	CASGQGGTDTQYF	TGTGCCAGCGGACAGGGGGGCACAGATACGCAGTATTTT
-	TRBD1	TRBJ2-1	TRBV13	CASSSQGAGSNEQFF	TGTGCCAGCAGCTCACAGGGGGCGGGTTCCAATGAGCAGTTCTTC
-	-	TRBJ1-4	TRBV4-3	CASSQGRGPNEKLFF	TGCGCCAGCAGCCAAGGTAGAGGCCCTAATGAAAAACTGTTTTTT
-	TRBD1	TRBJ2-3	TRBV2	CASNEGAPRTDTQYF	TGTGCCAGCAACGAGGGGGCACCGCGCACAGATACGCAGTATTTT